Listed below are T cell receptor beta chains from one sample, sequenced in a study of T-cell reconstitution after alpha-beta-depleted transplantation in children. TCRdb re-called the PCR reads through MiXCR, storing one row per CDR3 protein. The repertoire holds about 900,000 distinct CDR3 sequences, with about 29% as singletons. The material sequenced was PBMCs, mostly from graft donor cells, taken 360 days after TCRalphabeta/CD19-depleted stem cell transplant. Source of these receptors: a boy younger than two who had a stem cell transplant for SCID, so the T cells may come from the graft donor. The conserved cysteine and the conserved F or W are not part of the CDR3 here.

J gene	V gene	CDR3 protein
TRBJ1-5	TRBV20-1	SAREAFYSNQPQH
TRBJ1-1	TRBV20-1	SAIVAGPPAF
TRBJ2-3	TRBV20-1	SASVSGGTTDTQY
NA	TRBV5-1	ASSPRVGRETQY
TRBJ2-1	TRBV12-3/TRBV12-4	ASSRLVAGKHNEQF
TRBJ2-3	TRBV4-3	ASSQAGQSPEDTQY
TRBJ2-1	TRBV5-1	ASSFISGTSGGNNEQF
TRBJ1-4	TRBV11-1	ASSSLGPFETEKLF
TRBJ1-2	TRBV11-2	ASSEAWAVGYT
TRBJ2-1	TRBV19	ASSISLDLGSNEQF
TRBJ1-6	TRBV7-6	ASSSKGQNNSPLH
TRBJ1-6	TRBV20-1	SAGQGQDNSPLH
TRBJ2-7	TRBV20-1	SARAGQGKTEQY
TRBJ2-1	TRBV7-3	ASSLTETGQGARNEQF
TRBJ2-1	TRBV3-1	ASSLRQGINEQF
TRBJ2-1	TRBV5-5	ASSLLAGVNEQF
TRBJ2-3	TRBV6-5	ASSLAGAWDTQY
TRBJ2-3	TRBV20-1	SAREWTSGVDTQY
TRBJ2-7	TRBV10-3	AISERPEAYEQY
TRBJ2-1	TRBV7-9	ASMRDRGSNEQF
TRBJ2-1	TRBV6-1	ASSRYTSGEQF
TRBJ1-5	TRBV5-1	ASSQGQGADQPQH
TRBJ2-1	TRBV28	ASSSMGLEGEQF
TRBJ2-1	TRBV5-1	ASSPRLGSYNEQF
TRBJ2-7	TRBV7-9	ASSLVHRGEIIYEQY
TRBJ2-7	TRBV7-9	ASSLGRAADEQY
TRBJ1-1	TRBV6-2/TRBV6-3	AGEEAPDTEAF
TRBJ2-5	TRBV11-2	ASSTGGNRQETQY
TRBJ1-5	TRBV20-1	SAPLDRSNQPQH
TRBJ2-5	TRBV10-3	AIRAGGQETQY
TRBJ1-1	TRBV5-1	ASSPGSVNTEAF
TRBJ2-5	TRBV29-1	SVGIILGPTGRTQY
TRBJ1-3	TRBV12-3/TRBV12-4	ASSFRADYSGNTIY
TRBJ2-7	TRBV7-9	ASRELGSYEQY
TRBJ1-4	TRBV6-5	ASSYSPGLPLF
TRBJ2-3	TRBV6-1	ASRDTASTDTQY
TRBJ2-7	TRBV18	ASSPLTGGNEQY
TRBJ1-1	TRBV29-1	SVARNRGRMNTEAF
TRBJ2-4	TRBV12-3/TRBV12-4	ASRPEGQGAKNIQY
TRBJ2-7	TRBV12-3/TRBV12-4	ASSLIGTRSYEQY
TRBJ1-1	TRBV5-1	ASTVGTEAF
TRBJ2-7	TRBV7-2	ASSLDSGGYEQY
TRBJ2-2	TRBV6-5	ASSYSSGLAGGLAGELF
TRBJ1-1	TRBV12-3/TRBV12-4	ASSFRGQGRVGMNTEAF
TRBJ2-2	TRBV5-1	ASYKGSVGKLSGELF
TRBJ1-1	TRBV9	ASSAPLKTGANTEAF
TRBJ2-1	TRBV29-1	SVELTGGPYNEQF
TRBJ2-7	TRBV9	ASSVGTMGSYEQY
TRBJ2-5	TRBV20-1	SATGQGPQY
TRBJ2-3	TRBV15	ATSRKRRGLLTDTQY
TRBJ1-6	TRBV20-1	SATGPQDSPLH
TRBJ1-5	TRBV12-3/TRBV12-4	ASSLRRDRLNQPQH
TRBJ2-1	TRBV6-5	ASSYSGTGWNEQF
TRBJ2-3	TRBV3-1	ASSPDRKRGNTDTQY
TRBJ2-7	TRBV20-1	SARKTGLEDEQY
TRBJ2-5	TRBV9	ASSAQRGETQY
TRBJ2-3	TRBV11-1	ASSFNEGASDTQY
TRBJ2-7	TRBV6-1	ASSEPGQATYEQY
TRBJ2-3	TRBV29-1	SVRDRGRVADTQY